This T cell receptor (beta chain) appears in the sequencing data of a study of blood T cells in healthy people across ages. Whole-study context: T cells yielded about one barcoded beta molecule per two cells through template switching. Whole-study findings and limits: The percentage of naive T cells correlated strongly with TCR beta diversity.

It was with a sample-barcoded 5' primer and a J-beta primer mix that a second PCR of about 7 to 12 cycles was run. Each CDR3 protein is one row after TCRdb ran MiXCR on the 5' RACE reads. The sample lists approximately 900,000 distinct CDR3 sequences, around 48% occurring once. The CDR3 is made up of 14 amino acids. Germline loops: CDR1 MNHEY, CDR2 SVGAGI. The V segment lost 5 bases and the J segment 4 bases; nucleotides outside the gene matches: 6. Note on this clonotype: What it recognizes is unknown.

This chain uses TRBV6-5 with TRBJ2-7; 9 bases are a match to TRBD1. The sequencing sample was made of blood. The receptor's source is a man aged 25 to 40 in good health. CDR3 sequence reads: CASSRGQGRYEQYF. As DNA, the CDR3 is TGTGCCAGCAGTAGGGGACAGGGTCGGTACGAGCAGTACTTC.